This TCR beta chain stems from a study of neoadjuvant anti-PD-1 for oral cavity cancer. Assay used: immunoSEQ multiplex PCR; TCRdb lists only in-frame clones, some missing. The sample has about 14,000 clones, approximately 80% seen once; the top ten hold nearly 3%. The patients had HPV-negative, locally advanced oral cavity squamous cell carcinoma. Germline assignment: CDR1 SGHRS and CDR2 YFSETQ. The CDR3 is 15 amino acids. The ends were cut back, 2 bases at V and 3 bases at J, with 12 bases in the middle. The chain combines TRBV5-1 with TRBJ1-3; D is uncertain. The input for sequencing was PBMCs, taken before nivolumab (anti-PD-1) treatment. This receptor was obtained from a person between 35 and 79 years old with oral cavity squamous cell carcinoma. The CDR3 nucleotides are TGCGCCAGCAGCTTCGATGATGAATTTGGAAACACCATATATTTT. Translating it yields CASSFDDEFGNTIYF.